This entry concerns a single TCR beta chain. This entry belongs to a study of blood T cell repertoires in COVID-19. Study-level background: Sample material is recorded as cDNA or gDNA derived from T cells, B-cell-depleted T cells, or PBMCs.

J was trimmed by 0 bases and V by 4 bases; bases with no gene match: 9. The CDR3 is made up of 16 amino acids. Germline CDR1 is LNHDA and CDR2 is SQIVND (reference sequence). Cohorts were based on clinical histories the participants reported. Some clones are missing from TCRdb's copy, which holds only in-frame ones; the method was immunoSEQ multiplex PCR. The sample includes 200,000 to 250,000 clones, about 90% of them seen just once. Source material: PBMCs or T cells enriched from blood (not recorded which). The chain couples TRBV19 to TRBJ2-7; 7 bases map to TRBD1. The TCR originated in a woman in her twenties or thirties who had been exposed to COVID-19. The CDR3 protein is CASSTNRGQISYEQYF. Written as DNA, the CDR3 is TGTGCCAGTAGTACGAACAGGGGTCAAATCTCCTACGAGCAGTACTTC. Full variable domain (missing parts from reference TRBV19 and TRBJ2-7): DGGITQSPKYLFRKEGQNVTLSCEQNLNHDAMYWYRQDPGQGLRLIYYSQIVNDFQKGDIAEGYSVSREKKESFPLTVTSAQKNPTAFYLCASSTNRGQISYEQYFGPGTRLTVT.